The 15 T cell receptor beta chains below all came from one sample that was sequenced in a study of shared clonotypes between healthy human individuals. Clones were sequenced by immunoSEQ multiplex PCR, and TCRdb holds only the in-frame ones, with some missing. The data hold about 750,000 clones, with 90% to 95% observed a single time. Naive CD8 cells lacked CD45RO and underwent positive selection for CCR7, leaving out terminally differentiated effector memory CD45RA+ cells. The source material was naive CD8+ T cells sorted from blood. The receptors come from a man younger than 45 in good health.

The DNA of the CDR3 is TGTGCCAGCAGCTTAGGGGGGATTAGCGACAAAAACATTCAGTACTTC. Translated, it gives CASSLGGISDKNIQYF. The J gene is TRBJ2-4, the V gene TRBV7-9; D could derive from TRBD1 or TRBD2 (5 bases each). Trimming cost V 1 base and J 3 bases, with 13 bases left between them. Germline V gene data show CDR1 as SEHNR and CDR2 as FQNEAQ (reference sequence). This CDR3 comprises 16 residues. The full variable domain, in which reference TRBV7-9 and TRBJ2-4 provide the parts outside the CDR3, is DTGVSQNPRHKITKRGQNVTFRCDPISEHNRLYWYRQTLGQGPEFLTYFQNEAQLEKSRLLSDRFSAERPKGSFSTLEIQRTEQGDSAMYLCASSLGGISDKNIQYFGAGTRLSVL.

The V and J genes are TRBV5-6 and TRBJ2-7, with D uncertain. V lost 0 bases and J lost 2, with 9 bases in between. Looked up from germline, CDR1 is SGHDT and CDR2 is YYEEEE. This CDR3 is 14 amino acids long. CDR3 sequence reads: CASSLGLRAYEQYF. The CDR3 nucleotides read TGTGCCAGCAGCTTGGGGCTGAGAGCCTACGAGCAGTACTTC.

The chain couples TRBV27 to TRBJ1-2, with D possibly TRBD1 on 6 matching bases. The CDR3 covers 13 residues. Trimming took 6 bases from V and 4 from J, leaving 12 bases between them. Germline-derived CDR1 and CDR2 are MNHEY and SMNVEV (reference sequence). The CDR3 region has the DNA TGTGCCAGCAGCCCAGGGGTTGGCTATGGCTACACCTTC. Its protein product is CASSPGVGYGYTF.

V gene TRBV11-2 combines with J gene TRBJ1-5; unclear D gene. This CDR3 spans 14 amino acids. Trimming took off 5 bases at V and 7 bases at J, with 15 bases between the two ends. Germline assignment: CDR1 SGHAT and CDR2 FQNNGV. In nucleotides, the CDR3 is TGTGCCAGCAGCCCGCGTCGGGAGGGACAGCCCCAGCATTTT. Protein: CASSPRREGQPQHF.

The chain recombines TRBV7-9 with TRBJ2-5; unclear D gene. V was pared by 4 bases and J by 3 bases, with 15 bases between. This CDR3 has 15 amino acids. Germline-derived CDR1 and CDR2 are SEHNR and FQNEAQ (reference sequence). The DNA of the CDR3 is TGTGCCAGCAGCTCGTTCCCGATCCCTAAAGAGACCCAGTACTTC. This sequence encodes CASSSFPIPKETQYF.

The chain employs TRBV29-1 and TRBJ2-2, with D perhaps TRBD1 or TRBD2 (5 bases each). Trimming took off 3 bases at V and 6 bases at J, with 8 bases between the two ends. CDR1 and CDR2 (germline): SQVTM, ANQGSEA. The CDR3 sequence is 12 residues long. The CDR3 is CSVEGPPGELFF. The CDR3 DNA is TGCAGCGTTGAGGGACCGCCCGGGGAGCTGTTTTTT.

The rearrangement joins TRBV4-3 to TRBJ1-1, with D uncertain. The germline V and J ends were trimmed by 0 bases and 1 base, with 9 bases remaining between them. The V gene's germline CDR1 is LGHNA and CDR2 YSLEER. This CDR3 has 15 residues. CDR3 DNA sequence: TGCGCCAGCAGCCAAGATCTTTACGGGAACACTGAAGCTTTCTTT. It encodes CASSQDLYGNTEAFF.

The rearrangement joins TRBV29-1 to TRBJ2-1; 9 positions agree with TRBD2. This CDR3 spans 13 amino acids. In germline, CDR1 is SQVTM, CDR2 ANQGSEA. V shed 6 bases and J 6 bases; nucleotides not matched to a gene: 6. The CDR3 region is CSVVSGSGNEQFF. As DNA, the CDR3 is TGCAGCGTCGTTAGCGGGAGTGGCAATGAGCAGTTCTTC.

The gene calls are TRBV9 and TRBJ2-3; 11 bases match TRBD2. Germline-derived CDR1 and CDR2 are SGDLS and YYNGEE. The CDR3 sequence is 17 residues long. The V segment lost 0 bases and the J segment 5 bases; nucleotides outside the gene matches: 8. CDR3 protein: CASSVGVSGRERDTQYF. The CDR3 DNA follows: TGTGCCAGCAGCGTAGGGGTTAGCGGGAGGGAAAGAGATACGCAGTATTTT. Full variable domain (remainder filled in from reference TRBV9 and TRBJ2-3): DSGVTQTPKHLITATGQRVTLRCSPRSGDLSVYWYQQSLDQGLQFLIQYYNGEERAKGNILERFSAQQFPDLHSELNLSSLELGDSALYFCASSVGVSGRERDTQYFGPGTRLTVL.

V is TRBV28 and J is TRBJ2-7; D is uncertain. Trimming removed 4 bases at V and 0 bases at J, with 13 bases between. This CDR3 comprises 15 residues. CDR1 is MDHEN, CDR2 SYDVKM, per germline. The CDR3 protein is CASSSVSESSYEQYF. CDR3 in DNA: TGTGCCAGCAGTTCAGTAAGTGAATCCTCCTACGAGCAGTACTTC. Full variable domain (remainder filled in from reference TRBV28 and TRBJ2-7): DVKVTQSSRYLVKRTGEKVFLECVQDMDHENMFWYRQDPGLGLRLIYFSYDVKMKEKGDIPEGYSVSREKKERFSLILESASTNQTSMYLCASSSVSESSYEQYFGPGTRLTVT.

V is TRBV9 and J is TRBJ2-1; no clear D. The V gene's germline CDR1 is SGDLS and CDR2 YYNGEE. CDR3 length: 13 residues. The V gene lost 4 bases and the J gene lost 6 bases, with 11 bases spanning the gap. CDR3 residues: CASSPPVANEQFF. The DNA of the CDR3 is TGTGCCAGCAGCCCCCCAGTTGCCAATGAGCAGTTCTTC.

The V and J genes are TRBV25-1 and TRBJ2-1, with 12 bases that match TRBD2. The CDR3 is 16 amino acids. Germline trimming cut 4 bases from V and 4 bases from J; bases unmatched to any gene: 5. Germline V gives CDR1 MGHDK, CDR2 SYGVNS. Here the CDR3 reads CASSVLAGGPYNEQFF. The DNA for the CDR3 is TGTGCCAGCAGTGTCCTAGCGGGAGGGCCTTACAATGAGCAGTTCTTC.

This chain links TRBV28 with TRBJ2-5; a possible D gene is TRBD2 (5 bases). Germline V gives CDR1 MDHEN, CDR2 SYDVKM. This CDR3 region has 13 residues. V shed 3 bases and J shed 7 bases, with 12 bases lying between them. The CDR3 region has the DNA TGTGCCAGCAGTTTTGAATCGGGGTGGACCCAGTACTTC. This gives the protein CASSFESGWTQYF.

In its sample, this clone was seen once. The gene calls are TRBV10-3 and TRBJ2-7; 11 positions match TRBD2. Germline CDR1 and CDR2: ENHRY and SYGVKD. CDR3 length equals 12 residues. V lost 6 bases and J lost 11; bases outside the gene matches: 6. For the CDR3, the DNA is TGTGCCATCAGAGGACTAGCGGGTGACGAGTACTTC. Amino acid sequence: CAIRGLAGDEYF.

This clone was seen just once. The chain carries TRBV11-1 and TRBJ2-1, with a weak D call TRBD2 (7 bases). CDR1 and CDR2 (germline): SGHAT, FQDESV (reference sequence). V dropped 5 bases and J dropped 5 bases, with 25 bases sitting between them. CDR3 size: 18 residues. The CDR3 DNA is TGTGCCAGCAGCCCCGGGGGGAGGGACACCATGTCCAACAATGAGCAGTTCTTC. Protein: CASSPGGRDTMSNNEQFF.